The 31 T cell receptor beta chains below were found in one sample sequenced in a study of CD8 T cells in ankylosing spondylitis. One entry per CDR3 protein results from TCRdb running MiXCR on the 5' RACE reads. The sample lists roughly 180,000 distinct CDR3 sequences, 11% occurring once. The sequencing input was blood, either unsorted or a sorted T cell fraction (not recorded which). The source is a male donor with ankylosing spondylitis or in good health (not recorded which).

This clonotype was detected only a few times. CDR3 nucleotide sequence: TGTGCCAGCAGTGACCGGGACAGGGTCTATGGCTACACCTTC. It yields the protein CASSDRDRVYGYTF. This chain uses TRBV6-1 with TRBJ1-2; 9 nucleotides align to TRBD1. This CDR3 is 14 amino acids long. V lost 3 bases, J lost 4 bases, and 3 bases stayed unmatched. The V gene's germline CDR1 is MNHNS and CDR2 SASEGT.

A few counts support this clonotype. The chain employs TRBV7-2 and TRBJ2-5; TRBD1 is a possible D gene (5 bases). V lost 0 bases and J lost 2, with 7 bases in between. In germline, CDR1 is SGHTA, CDR2 FQGNSA. This CDR3 comprises 14 residues. The CDR3 loop is CASSLAGRQETQYF. The DNA of the CDR3 is TGTGCCAGCAGCTTAGCGGGGCGGCAAGAGACCCAGTACTTC. The whole variable domain, remainder taken from reference TRBV7-2 and TRBJ2-5, is GAGVSQSPSNKVTEKGKDVELRCDPISGHTALYWYRQSLGQGLEFLIYFQGNSAPDKSGLPSDRFSAERTGGSVSTLTIQRTQQEDSAVYLCASSLAGRQETQYFGPGTRLLVL.

The J gene is TRBJ2-5, the V gene TRBV29-1, with TRBD1 as a possible D gene (6 bases). This CDR3 is built from 13 residues. V dropped 4 bases and J dropped 5 bases, with 14 bases sitting between them. CDR1 and CDR2 (germline): SQVTM, ANQGSEA. The CDR3 region is CSVGVQGGETQYF. The CDR3 nucleotides read TGCAGCGTTGGGGTACAGGGCGGGGAGACCCAGTACTTC.

This clonotype was recorded many times. The genes are TRBV6-5 and TRBJ1-2, with TRBD1 as a possible D gene (5 bases). Trimming took 0 bases from V and 2 from J, leaving 10 bases between them. The germline CDR1 and CDR2 sequences are MNHEY and SVGAGI. The CDR3 is 15 residues long. As DNA, the CDR3 is TGTGCCAGCAGTTACTCTTTTGGACAAAACTATGGCTACACCTTC. Amino acids: CASSYSFGQNYGYTF.

Ten or more counts support this clonotype. The chain has TRBV9 and TRBJ2-7; unclear D gene. This CDR3 region has 14 residues. Germline CDR1 is SGDLS and CDR2 is YYNGEE. V was trimmed by 0 bases and J by 4 bases, leaving 11 bases between them. The CDR3 nucleotides are TGTGCCAGCAGCGTAGATCGCGAAGATTACGAGCAGTACTTC. Protein sequence: CASSVDREDYEQYF.

The CDR3 sequence: CASSLEWTGSVYSNQPQHF. For the CDR3, the DNA is TGTGCCAGCAGCTTGGAATGGACAGGCAGCGTTTATAGCAATCAGCCCCAGCATTTT. J is TRBJ1-5 and V is TRBV5-4; 7 bases are shared with TRBD1. Germline lookup yields CDR1 SGHNT and CDR2 YYREEE (reference sequence). With V trimmed by 0 bases and J by 0 bases, 12 bases remained unmatched. The CDR3 is made up of 19 amino acids. The full variable domain, completed using reference TRBV5-4 and TRBJ1-5, is ETGVTQSPTHLIKTRGQQVTLRCSSQSGHNTVSWYQQALGQGPQFIFQYYREEENGRGNFPPRFSGLQFPNYSSELNVNALELDDSALYLCASSLEWTGSVYSNQPQHFGDGTRLSIL.

V is TRBV7-2 and J is TRBJ1-2; maybe TRBD1 (5 bases). The germline V and J ends were trimmed by 1 base and 1 base, with 10 bases remaining between them. The CDR3 spans 15 residues. Germline V gives CDR1 SGHTA, CDR2 FQGNSA. CDR3 in amino acids: CASSLGGGGNYGYTF. The CDR3 DNA is TGTGCCAGCAGCTTAGGTGGGGGGGGTAACTATGGCTACACCTTC.

Ten or more counts support this clonotype. The rearrangement uses TRBV20-1 and TRBJ2-5, with D unclear. V lost 0 bases and J 2 bases, leaving 10 bases between the germline ends. This CDR3 is 14 amino acids long. Germline V gene sequence: CDR1 DFQATT, CDR2 SNEGSKA (reference sequence). The CDR3 is CSARDSYQQETQYF. The CDR3 bases are TGCAGTGCTAGAGATAGCTACCAGCAAGAGACCCAGTACTTC.

A few counts support this clonotype. This rearrangement joins TRBV12-3 or TRBV12-4 to TRBJ1-5; TRBD1 is a possible D gene (5 bases). The V gene lost 2 bases and the J gene lost 3 bases, with 11 bases spanning the gap. CDR3 length: 15 residues. The CDR3 DNA reads as TGTGCCAGCAGTTTAAGTTCAGGGCTCAATCAGCCCCAGCATTTT. Its translation is CASSLSSGLNQPQHF.

The gene calls are TRBV7-9 and TRBJ2-2; D may correspond to TRBD1 or TRBD2 (5 bases each). This CDR3 is 16 amino acids long. Germline CDR1 SEHNR, CDR2 FQNEAQ (reference sequence). V shed 2 bases and J shed 6 bases, with 16 bases lying between them. The CDR3 loop is CASSLSLQGVAGELFF. The CDR3 region has the DNA TGTGCCAGCAGCTTAAGTCTTCAGGGAGTGGCCGGGGAGCTGTTTTTT.

The sample holds a few counts of this clonotype. This rearrangement joins TRBV20-1 to TRBJ2-1; the match to TRBD2 covers 14 bases. The germline gives CDR1 DFQATT, CDR2 SNEGSKA (reference sequence). Unmatched junction bases numbered 11, after V lost 5 bases and J lost 5 bases. The CDR3 spans 17 residues. Here the CDR3 reads CSAPGTSGRLRHNEQFF. The CDR3, as DNA: TGCAGTGCTCCCGGGACTAGCGGGAGACTTCGGCACAATGAGCAGTTCTTC.

In this sample, this clonotype turned up many times. V usage is TRBV28 and J usage is TRBJ1-1, with 7 nucleotides matching TRBD1. Germline V CDR1 and CDR2: MDHEN, SYDVKM. The CDR3 loop spans 16 amino acids. V lost 3 bases, J lost 1 base, and 8 bases stayed unmatched. CDR3 DNA: TGTGCCAGCAGTTTCTCGAGGGGGCTCAAGAACACTGAAGCTTTCTTT. Encoded protein: CASSFSRGLKNTEAFF.

This clonotype has ten or more counts. The J gene is TRBJ1-2, the V gene TRBV2; D might be TRBD1 (6 bases). CDR1 is SNHLY and CDR2 is FYNNEI in the germline V gene. V lost 5 bases and J 7 bases, leaving 8 bases between the germline ends. The CDR3 length is 11 residues. The CDR3 sequence: CASSRQAGYTF. The CDR3 DNA follows: TGTGCCAGCAGTCGACAGGCTGGCTACACCTTC.

This clonotype has ten or more counts. The rearrangement links TRBV5-1 to TRBJ1-2, with a weak D call TRBD1 (5 bases). The CDR3 totals 15 residues. V lost 5 bases and J lost 3, with 17 bases in between. CDR1 is SGHRS and CDR2 is YFSETQ in the germline V gene. CDR3 region: CASRFGTGKDYGYTF. The CDR3 DNA reads as TGCGCCAGCAGGTTCGGGACCGGGAAGGACTATGGCTACACCTTC. The entire variable domain, with the rest obtained from reference TRBV5-1 and TRBJ1-2, is as follows: KAGVTQTPRYLIKTRGQQVTLSCSPISGHRSVSWYQQTPGQGLQFLFEYFSETQRNKGNFPGRFSGRQFSNSRSEMNVSTLELGDSALYLCASRFGTGKDYGYTFGSGTRLTVV.

This clonotype was counted ten times or more. J is TRBJ1-2 and V is TRBV11-2; D is unresolved. CDR3 length: 14 amino acids. Germline lookup yields CDR1 SGHAT and CDR2 FQNNGV. V was clipped by 5 bases and J by 4 bases, with 14 bases between them. The CDR3 bases are TGTGCCAGCAGCCCCGAGGTTCAGTCCTATGGCTACACCTTC. As protein: CASSPEVQSYGYTF. The full variable domain, in which reference TRBV11-2 and TRBJ1-2 provide the parts outside the CDR3, is EAGVAQSPRYKIIEKRQSVAFWCNPISGHATLYWYQQILGQGPKLLIQFQNNGVVDDSQLPKDRFSAERLKGVDSTLKIQPAKLEDSAVYLCASSPEVQSYGYTFGSGTRLTVV.

The chain carries TRBV10-3 and TRBJ2-7, with TRBD1 as a possible D gene (6 bases). CDR3 size: 16 residues. Germline assignment: CDR1 ENHRY and CDR2 SYGVKD. V gave up 4 bases and J gave up 0 bases, with 16 bases separating them. The CDR3: CAISATGPPSSYEQYF. The CDR3 DNA reads as TGTGCCATCAGTGCCACAGGGCCCCCGAGCTCCTACGAGCAGTACTTC.

The chain combines TRBV2 with TRBJ2-6; D might be TRBD1 or TRBD2, each matching 7 bases. CDR3 size: 16 residues. Between the trimmed V and J ends, which lost 7 bases and 4 bases, there was a span of 17 bases. CDR1 is SNHLY, CDR2 FYNNEI, per germline. The CDR3: CASTPGGARGANVLTF. In DNA, the CDR3 is TGTGCCAGCACCCCAGGGGGGGCAAGAGGGGCCAACGTCCTGACTTTC. Looking up the rest from reference TRBV2 and TRBJ2-6 gives the full variable domain: EPEVTQTPSHQVTQMGQEVILRCVPISNHLYFYWYRQILGQKVEFLVSFYNNEISEKSEIFDDQFSVERPDGSNFTLKIRSTKLEDSAMYFCASTPGGARGANVLTFGAGSRLTVL.

This clonotype was detected many times. This sequence joins TRBV27 and TRBJ1-5; possible D gene TRBD1, 5 bases. Germline lookup yields CDR1 MNHEY and CDR2 SMNVEV (reference sequence). V was trimmed by 5 bases and J by 8 bases, leaving 16 bases between them. CDR3 size: 14 residues. The DNA for the CDR3 is TGTGCCAGCAGTCTTGGACGGGGCGGGAAGCCCCAGCATTTT. Translation gives CASSLGRGGKPQHF.

This clonotype came up many times. The V gene is TRBV20-1, the J gene TRBJ2-7; 14 bases line up with TRBD2. V gave up 5 bases and J gave up 3 bases; unmatched junction bases: 18. CDR1 and CDR2 from the germline V gene are DFQATT and SNEGSKA (reference sequence). The CDR3 runs 19 residues. The CDR3 is CSAPPGGLAGGKLLYEQYF. For the CDR3, the DNA is TGCAGTGCTCCCCCCGGAGGACTAGCGGGGGGCAAACTACTCTACGAGCAGTACTTC.

In its sample, this clonotype was seen a few times. CDR3 nucleotide sequence: TGTGCCAGTAACCGAGGAGGTAATGAAAAACTGTTTTTT. Its protein is CASNRGGNEKLFF. The chain recombines TRBV19 with TRBJ1-4; no clear D gene. Germline assignment: CDR1 LNHDA and CDR2 SQIVND (reference sequence). The V end was cut by 7 bases, the J end by 4 bases, with 10 bases between. This CDR3 spans 13 amino acids. Supplemented by reference TRBV19 and TRBJ1-4, the full variable domain reads DGGITQSPKYLFRKEGQNVTLSCEQNLNHDAMYWYRQDPGQGLRLIYYSQIVNDFQKGDIAEGYSVSREKKESFPLTVTSAQKNPTAFYLCASNRGGNEKLFFGSGTQLSVL.

Points on this clonotype: A read error may explain this, as a much larger clone is one base away. The chain joins TRBV15 to TRBJ2-1; a possible D gene is TRBD1 (7 bases). From germline, CDR1 is LNHNV and CDR2 YYDKDF (reference sequence). V was pared by 4 bases and J by 6 bases, with 13 bases between. The CDR3 consists of 14 residues. Here the CDR3 reads CATSIHRGGNEQFF. DNA for the CDR3: TGTGCCACCAGCATCCACAGGGGAGGCAATGAGCAGTTCTTC.

This clonotype was observed at least ten times. The V gene is TRBV9, the J gene TRBJ2-2, with D uncertain. The germline V gene has CDR1 SGDLS and CDR2 YYNGEE. The CDR3 loop spans 14 amino acids. V was cut by 0 bases and J by 5 bases, with 8 bases left in between. The CDR3 loop is CASSVEVGTGELFF. The CDR3 bases are TGTGCCAGCAGCGTAGAAGTTGGGACCGGGGAGCTGTTTTTT. Supplemented by reference TRBV9 and TRBJ2-2, the full variable domain reads DSGVTQTPKHLITATGQRVTLRCSPRSGDLSVYWYQQSLDQGLQFLIQYYNGEERAKGNILERFSAQQFPDLHSELNLSSLELGDSALYFCASSVEVGTGELFFGEGSRLTVL.

The table lists this clonotype with many counts. The CDR3 DNA reads as TGCAGCGTTATAGCGGGGGGCCGTTTCACCGGGGAGCTGTTTTTT. Translated: CSVIAGGRFTGELFF. The chain carries TRBV29-1 and TRBJ2-2, with 10 positions matching TRBD2. This CDR3 contains 15 residues. The V gene end was trimmed by 5 bases and the J gene end by 4 bases; junction bases not matched to a gene: 7. The germline V gene has CDR1 SQVTM and CDR2 ANQGSEA.

In this sample, this clonotype turned up a few times. J is TRBJ1-1 and V is TRBV19, with D unresolved. Per germline, CDR1 LNHDA and CDR2 SQIVND (reference sequence). V lost 7 bases and J 8 bases, leaving 8 bases between the germline ends. CDR3 length: 10 amino acids. The CDR3, as DNA: TGTGCCAGTATCGGGCCGGAAGCTTTCTTT. Protein product: CASIGPEAFF.

This clonotype has at least ten counts. V usage is TRBV15 and J usage is TRBJ2-7, with D possibly TRBD1 on 6 matching bases. This CDR3 spans 13 amino acids. With 6 bases removed from V and 3 bases from J, the gap between germline ends came to 12 bases. Germline V gene lookup returns CDR1 LNHNV and CDR2 YYDKDF (reference sequence). In nucleotides, the CDR3 is TGTGCCACCAGGCCGGGACACCTCTACGAGCAGTACTTC. Translating it yields CATRPGHLYEQYF.

This clonotype came up many times. V gene TRBV6-1 combines with J gene TRBJ2-1; D not resolved. The CDR3 is 14 amino acids. Trimming cost V 1 base and J 0 bases, with 4 bases left between them. CDR1 and CDR2 from the germline V gene are MNHNS and SASEGT. The CDR3 here is CASSEGSSYNEQFF. The DNA of the CDR3 is TGTGCCAGCAGTGAAGGGAGCTCCTACAATGAGCAGTTCTTC.

This rearrangement joins TRBV6-2 or TRBV6-3 to TRBJ1-5; D is perhaps TRBD1 (5 bases). V was clipped by 5 bases and J by 2 bases, with 13 bases between them. The germline V gene encodes CDR1 MNHEY and CDR2 SVGEGT. This CDR3 is built from 15 residues. CDR3 sequence (DNA): TGTGCCAGCAGTCTATTCAGGGTTGGCAATCAGCCCCAGCATTTT. Translating gives CASSLFRVGNQPQHF.

This clonotype has just a few counts. The V call is TRBV7-9, the J call TRBJ2-3; D unclear. Looked up from germline, CDR1 is SEHNR and CDR2 is FQNEAQ (reference sequence). The CDR3 totals 11 residues. V lost 4 bases and J lost 13, with 12 bases in between. The CDR3 loop reads CASSWADQKYF. The CDR3 nucleotides read TGTGCCAGCAGCTGGGCCGACCAGAAGTATTTT. The full variable domain, completed using reference TRBV7-9 and TRBJ2-3, is DTGVSQNPRHKITKRGQNVTFRCDPISEHNRLYWYRQTLGQGPEFLTYFQNEAQLEKSRLLSDRFSAERPKGSFSTLEIQRTEQGDSAMYLCASSWADQKYFGPGTRLTVL.

This clonotype was detected many times. This sequence joins TRBV20-1 and TRBJ2-2; the D is unclear. Germline V gene lookup returns CDR1 DFQATT and CDR2 SNEGSKA (reference sequence). V lost 5 bases and J 1 base, leaving 17 bases between the germline ends. The CDR3 extends over 16 amino acids. CDR3: CSAGPNGPMNTGELFF. CDR3 DNA sequence: TGCAGTGCTGGGCCTAACGGTCCCATGAACACCGGGGAGCTGTTTTTT.

This clonotype was seen ten or more times. V gene TRBV15 combines with J gene TRBJ2-2, with a possible D match to TRBD2 (6 bases). This CDR3 spans 16 amino acids. V was clipped by 5 bases and J by 0 bases, with 13 bases between them. CDR1 LNHNV and CDR2 YYDKDF come from the germline V gene (reference sequence). CDR3 in DNA: TGTGCCACCAGCGATTATGGAGGGACGAACACCGGGGAGCTGTTTTTT. Translating gives CATSDYGGTNTGELFF.

The chain has TRBV7-9 and TRBJ2-1; D not certain. The CDR3 has 16 amino acids. From germline, CDR1 is SEHNR and CDR2 FQNEAQ (reference sequence). The V end lost 3 bases, the J end lost 4 bases, and 16 bases lay between the germline ends. CDR3 loop: CASSFYSGQAYNEQFF. The CDR3 DNA reads as TGTGCCAGCAGCTTCTATTCCGGGCAGGCATACAATGAGCAGTTCTTC.